Detailed here is one T cell receptor (beta chain). The specificity of this receptor is unknown. At one boundary the junction diverges from the germline segment, which might be a read error. Synthetic TCR analog templates were spiked into each PCR to estimate absolute template abundance from read counts. TCRbeta CDR3 regions were amplified from genomic DNA with bias-controlled V and J gene primers using the immunoSEQ assay. Sequencing of rearranged TCRbeta segments was performed at approximately 20X coverage. On the study's bioinformatics: Sequencing errors were corrected by clustering, and CDR3s were annotated against IMGT so that V, D and J genes could be assigned. Out-of-frame and stop-codon sequences were excluded, and only productive TCRbeta rearrangements were used in downstream analyses. To compute clonality, Shannon entropy was normalized by the log of the number of unique productive sequences and then subtracted from one. Fisher's exact test with Benjamini-Hochberg correction, at a threshold of adjusted p below 0.01, was used to find clones that differed between time points or between blood and tumor. The table was pulled from immuneACCESS by TCRdb, which kept in-frame rearrangements only. Such tables lose some clones; where checked, under half of the loss comes from unresolved V genes, and the rest has no known cause. For V, J and clone size, that table is used; D and trimming come from the DNA. In this sample the table shows tens of thousands of clones, around 86% of which occur a single time. The top ten clones comprise 3.2% of the sample.

The CDR3 numbers 15 residues from cysteine through phenylalanine. Only the CDR3 portion is preserved as DNA: 45 bases, with reading frame beginning at the first base. For CDR1 and CDR2, the germline V gene lists SGHAT and FQNNGV. The time point tag for this specimen amounts to: pretreatment peripheral blood. The cohort included some 30 patients with locally advanced or metastatic urothelial carcinoma who were treated at Memorial Sloan Kettering on a trial protocol. Peripheral blood mononuclear cells were collected pretreatment and during treatment, at between 1 and 8 total time points per patient. The Qiagen DNeasy Blood extraction kit was used to purify genomic DNA from total PBMCs and from tumor samples. PBMCs were collected pretreatment and during treatment, and were isolated and stored as previously described. This specimen belongs to a study of PD-L1 blockade in urothelial cancer (dated by TCRdb to the late 2010s). With respect to the entire study: Therapy was started at some point between 2012 and 2014 for all patients, and atezolizumab 1,200 mg was administered intravenously every 3 weeks. About 90% of the roughly 29 patients were identified as males with urothelial cancer of bladder origin, and a prior smoking history was reported by 18 of 29 patients. An ECOG performance status of 0 or 1 was recorded for the patients, and 0 to 3 prior chemotherapy regimens had been received by the patients. Blood samples were analyzed at 3 weeks after treatment start (second dose) and at 6 weeks after treatment start. Blood samples yielded a median of approximately 150,000 T cells and around 83,000 unique TCRs, with median clonality roughly 0.084. Somatic, immune and clinical correlates of response to PD-L1 blockade with atezolizumab in urothelial cancer were the focus of an exploratory multi-omic analysis. Pretreatment tumor samples and matched peripheral blood, collected serially before and after atezolizumab treatment, underwent TCR sequencing. Durable clinical benefit was defined as progression-free survival longer than 6 months, and TCR features were also tested against progression-free and overall survival. In the same patients who had TCR sequencing, pretreatment tumors also underwent whole exome sequencing and RNA sequencing. Durable clinical benefit was achieved by nine patients but not by the remaining 20. Pretreatment blood TCR-seq was available for about 27 patients, at least one posttreatment blood collection was obtained for 25 or so patients, and tumor TCR-seq was available for 25 or so patients.

What the work shows at the level of the full study, not this receptor alone: At 3 weeks after the start of treatment, tumor-associated TCR clones in peripheral blood had expanded more in patients with durable benefit (n of about 21, p = 0.022). Because the sample size was small (n ≈ 29) and many exploratory analyses were performed, the results are intended to be hypothesis-generating. Improved progression-free and overall survival was found to be associated with pretreatment peripheral blood TCR clonality below the median.

The V gene is TRBV11-2 and the J gene is TRBJ2-1, and 8 junction bases match TRBD2. The TCR comes from a man between 65 and 80 years old with urothelial cancer. Sequenced here: PBMCs, sampled around atezolizumab (anti-PD-L1) treatment. DNA sequence: TGTGCCAGCAGCCTAGAGGCGGGAGGTTGGAATGAGCAGTTCTTC. Translated, this gives CASSLEAGGWNEQFF.